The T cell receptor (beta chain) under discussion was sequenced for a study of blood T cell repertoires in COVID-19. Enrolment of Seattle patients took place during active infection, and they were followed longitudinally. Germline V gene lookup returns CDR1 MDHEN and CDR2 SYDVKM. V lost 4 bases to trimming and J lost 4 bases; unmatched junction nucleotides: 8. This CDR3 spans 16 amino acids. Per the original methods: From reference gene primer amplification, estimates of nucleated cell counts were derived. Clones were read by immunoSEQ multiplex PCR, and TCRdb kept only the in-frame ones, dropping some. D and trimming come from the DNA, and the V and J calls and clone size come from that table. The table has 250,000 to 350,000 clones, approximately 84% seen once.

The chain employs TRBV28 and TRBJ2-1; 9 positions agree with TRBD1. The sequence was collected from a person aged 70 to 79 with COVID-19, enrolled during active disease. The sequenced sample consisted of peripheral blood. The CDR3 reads CASSSPGTGPYNEQFF. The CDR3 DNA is TGTGCCAGCAGTTCCCCCGGGACAGGGCCTTACAATGAGCAGTTCTTC.